The 20 T cell receptor beta chains below were found in one sample sequenced in a study of blood T cell repertoires in COVID-19. Repertoires were generated with immunoSEQ multiplex PCR, while TCRdb's copy carries only in-frame clones and drops some. The repertoire has roughly 140,000 clones, about nine tenths of them found once; the top ten carry approximately 2.5%. Sequencing input: peripheral blood. The source of these receptors is a human donor in a cohort sampled during active COVID-19.

The chain carries TRBV14 and TRBJ2-5; 10 nucleotides align to TRBD2. This CDR3 is 16 amino acids long. V gave up 4 bases and J gave up 5 bases; unmatched junction bases: 10. Looked up from germline, CDR1 is SGHDN and CDR2 is FVKESK. The chain's CDR3 is CASSRVLAGNRETQYF. DNA for the CDR3: TGTGCCAGCAGCCGCGTACTAGCGGGAAATCGGGAGACCCAGTACTTC.

This clone was seen only a few times. The J gene is TRBJ2-2, the V gene TRBV7-9, with 8 bases matching TRBD1. Unmatched junction bases numbered 15, after V lost 6 bases and J lost 3 bases. The germline CDR1 and CDR2 sequences are SEHNR and FQNEAQ (reference sequence). The CDR3 contains 18 residues. This CDR3 reads CASSHADRGPTYTGELFF. For the CDR3, the DNA is TGTGCCAGCAGTCACGCCGACAGGGGCCCCACTTACACCGGGGAGCTGTTTTTT.

This clone turned up a few times. The V gene is TRBV7-9, the J gene TRBJ1-5, with TRBD1 identical over 7 bases. The germline V gene encodes CDR1 SEHNR and CDR2 FQNEAQ (reference sequence). The CDR3 totals 14 residues. The V gene end was trimmed by 4 bases and the J gene end by 5 bases; junction bases not matched to a gene: 5. The CDR3 is CASSSTGDHQPQHF. The CDR3 DNA is TGTGCCAGCAGCTCCACAGGGGACCATCAGCCCCAGCATTTT.

There are a few counts of this clone. V is TRBV6-6 and J is TRBJ2-5; the D gene is possibly TRBD2 (5 bases). CDR1 MNHNY and CDR2 SVGAGI come from the germline V gene (reference sequence). This CDR3 has 11 residues. Trimming removed 7 bases from V and 5 bases from J, with 8 bases in between. Written as DNA, the CDR3 is TGTGCCAGCACCCGAGGGGAGACCCAGTACTTC. It translates to CASTRGETQYF.

The rearrangement uses TRBV12-3 or TRBV12-4 and TRBJ1-3, with D possibly matching TRBD1 (6 bases). V was trimmed by 8 bases and J by 7 bases, leaving 12 bases between them. CDR3 length: 12 amino acids. The CDR3 DNA sequence: TGTGCCAGCCCTGGCAGGGGCAACACCATATATTTT. Translating gives CASPGRGNTIYF.

The chain employs TRBV6-5 and TRBJ2-7; tentative D call: TRBD2 (5 bases). The CDR3 totals 13 residues. CDR1 and CDR2 (germline): MNHEY, SVGAGI. V shed 0 bases and J shed 7 bases, with 10 bases lying between them. This CDR3 reads CASSYSMRREQYF. In nucleotides, the CDR3 is TGTGCCAGCAGTTACTCGATGAGGAGGGAGCAGTACTTC.

V gene TRBV7-2 combines with J gene TRBJ2-7; the match to TRBD2 covers 7 bases. The trim removed 4 bases at V and 4 bases at J, leaving 10 bases unmatched. Germline CDR1 SGHTA, CDR2 FQGNSA. The CDR3 has 15 amino acids. The CDR3 bases are TGTGCCAGCAGCTCCCAGGGAGGGGCCCTGTACGAGCAGTACTTC. It yields the protein CASSSQGGALYEQYF. Looking up the rest from reference TRBV7-2 and TRBJ2-7 gives the full variable domain: GAGVSQSPSNKVTEKGKDVELRCDPISGHTALYWYRQSLGQGLEFLIYFQGNSAPDKSGLPSDRFSAERTGGSVSTLTIQRTQQEDSAVYLCASSSQGGALYEQYFGPGTRLTVT.

This chain connects TRBV4-1 to TRBJ2-5, with a possible D match to TRBD2 (6 bases). From germline, CDR1 is MGHRA and CDR2 YSYEKL. This CDR3 has 16 residues. V dropped 1 base and J dropped 3 bases, with 15 bases sitting between them. The CDR3 loop reads CASSQVEVTRKETQYF. The DNA for the CDR3 is TGCGCCAGCAGCCAAGTTGAGGTGACTAGGAAAGAGACCCAGTACTTC.

Only a few counts were recorded for this clone. V usage is TRBV3-1 (or the pseudogene TRBV3-2) and J usage is TRBJ2-1; D ambiguous. V was trimmed by 0 bases and J by 2 bases, leaving 5 bases between them. The CDR3 runs to 14 residues. CDR1 is LGHDT, CDR2 YNNKEL, per germline (reference sequence). The CDR3 spells CASSQETAYNEQFF. The CDR3 DNA reads as TGTGCCAGCAGCCAAGAAACAGCCTACAATGAGCAGTTCTTC.

This clone was picked up a small number of times. This chain links TRBV10-1 with TRBJ2-7; 7 nucleotides align to TRBD1. The ends lost 4 bases at V and 8 bases at J; junction bases unmatched: 5. CDR3 length: 12 residues. Looked up from germline, CDR1 is WNHNN and CDR2 is SYGVQD (reference sequence). CDR3 sequence (DNA): TGCGCCAGCAGTGGGCGACAGGGACAGCAGTACTTC. It codes for CASSGRQGQQYF.

CDR3 sequence: CASSLTGGGSTDTQYF. CDR3 bases: TGCGCCAGCAGCTTAACAGGGGGAGGCAGCACAGATACGCAGTATTTT. The chain uses TRBV5-1 and TRBJ2-3; 8 bases are shared with TRBD1. V gave up 2 bases and J gave up 0 bases; unmatched junction bases: 5. Germline V gives CDR1 SGHRS, CDR2 YFSETQ. The CDR3 is 16 amino acids.

The gene calls are TRBV5-4 and TRBJ1-1, with D possibly TRBD1 on 6 matching bases. Trimming took 3 bases from V and 3 from J, leaving 15 bases between them. Germline lookup yields CDR1 SGHNT and CDR2 YYREEE (reference sequence). CDR3 length equals 15 residues. The CDR3 region has the DNA TGTGCCAGCAGCTGGGAGGGGGGAAGGGACACTGAAGCTTTCTTT. This gives the protein CASSWEGGRDTEAFF.

The gene calls are TRBV5-1 and TRBJ2-2; unclear D gene. V was pared by 3 bases and J by 4 bases, with 7 bases between. The CDR3 loop spans 13 amino acids. From germline, CDR1 is SGHRS and CDR2 YFSETQ. The CDR3 reads CASSSDFTGELFF. The CDR3 region has the DNA TGCGCCAGCAGCTCCGACTTCACCGGGGAGCTGTTTTTT.

The J gene is TRBJ2-2, the V gene TRBV7-2; TRBD2 matches at 8 bases. This CDR3 has 16 amino acids. J was trimmed by 1 base and V by 1 base; bases with no gene match: 2. CDR1 is SGHTA, CDR2 FQGNSA, per germline. The CDR3 DNA sequence: TGTGCCAGCAGCTTAGTTGCGGGGGGGAACACCGGGGAGCTGTTTTTT. Its protein product is CASSLVAGGNTGELFF. The whole variable domain, remainder taken from reference TRBV7-2 and TRBJ2-2, is GAGVSQSPSNKVTEKGKDVELRCDPISGHTALYWYRQSLGQGLEFLIYFQGNSAPDKSGLPSDRFSAERTGGSVSTLTIQRTQQEDSAVYLCASSLVAGGNTGELFFGEGSRLTVL.

DNA of the CDR3: TGTGCCAGCTCGGTGTACGGGAGTAAAGTAGGAAAACTGTTTTTT. Its protein is CASSVYGSKVGKLFF. This chain links TRBV18 with TRBJ1-4; D unclear. Between the trimmed V and J ends, which lost 6 bases and 10 bases, there was a span of 21 bases. Germline CDR1 is KGHSH and CDR2 is LQKENI. The CDR3 is 15 amino acids.

The V call is TRBV25-1, the J call TRBJ1-1; 8 bases match TRBD1. CDR3 length: 14 amino acids. With 4 bases clipped from V and 4 bases from J, the junction kept 5 bases outside the gene matches. CDR1 is MGHDK, CDR2 SYGVNS, per germline. CDR3: CASSGGQGFTEAFF. The CDR3 region has the DNA TGTGCCAGCAGTGGCGGACAGGGATTCACTGAAGCTTTCTTT.

This chain links TRBV7-9 with TRBJ2-7; D perhaps matches TRBD1 (6 bases). V was shortened by 0 bases and J by 7 bases, with 10 bases between the two germline ends. This CDR3 spans 13 amino acids. CDR1 and CDR2 (germline): SEHNR, FQNEAQ (reference sequence). Written as DNA, the CDR3 is TGTGCCAGCAGCTTAGCGGGGGCAGGGGAGCAGTACTTC. Its protein product is CASSLAGAGEQYF.

The rearrangement uses TRBV28 and TRBJ2-7; 7 bases align to TRBD1. The CDR3 sequence is 14 residues long. Germline CDR1 MDHEN, CDR2 SYDVKM. With V trimmed by 5 bases and J by 0 bases, 4 bases remained unmatched. The CDR3 nucleotides read TGTGCCAGCAGTAAGACAGGGAGCTCCTACGAGCAGTACTTC. This gives the protein CASSKTGSSYEQYF.

As regards this clone: Germline is not matched at one junction end, which may reflect a read error. This rearrangement joins TRBV7-7 to TRBJ2-1, with D possibly TRBD2 on 6 matching bases. The CDR3 contains 15 residues. Germline CDR1 is SSHAT and CDR2 is FNYEAQ (reference sequence). The CDR3 here is CASSLSMGGYNEQFF. The CDR3 nucleotides read TGTGCTAGCAGCTTAAGCATGGGGGGATACAATGAGCAGTTCTTC.

This chain connects TRBV7-2 to TRBJ1-2; D perhaps matches TRBD1 (5 bases). V was trimmed by 5 bases and J by 4 bases, leaving 8 bases between them. The CDR3 is made up of 12 amino acids. Germline CDR1 is SGHTA and CDR2 is FQGNSA. CDR3 in DNA: TGTGCCAGCAGCCGCAGGGTCTATGGCTACACCTTC. Translated, it gives CASSRRVYGYTF.